This T cell receptor (beta chain) emerged from a study of early T cells in non-severe SARS-CoV-2 infection. At the level of the study: RNA in bulk from unsorted whole blood was sequenced, and chains were unpaired.

Note on this clonotype: Antigen unknown.

cDNA molecules, individually, were tagged with unique molecular identifiers. TCRdb reanalysed the 5' RACE reads using MiXCR and keeps one entry per CDR3 protein. This repertoire shows 75,000 to 100,000 distinct CDR3 sequences, approximately 14% found once; its top ten account for about 0.58%. This CDR3 is 14 amino acids long. V gave up 4 bases and J gave up 7 bases, with 16 bases separating them. Germline V gene sequence: CDR1 MNHEY, CDR2 SVGAGI. Findings of the study overall: VDJdb matching skewed toward anti-spike CD8 responses, missing private and CD4 specificities.

This clonotype was obtained from an adult who was a healthcare worker with PCR-confirmed SARS-CoV-2 infection or an uninfected control (not recorded which). The chain links TRBV6-5 to TRBJ1-1; TRBD1 is a possible D gene (6 bases). The sample taken for sequencing was whole blood. CDR3: CASSFYPGAYEAFF. In nucleotides, the CDR3 is TGTGCCAGCAGTTTCTATCCGGGGGCCTATGAAGCTTTCTTT.